This record covers a single T cell receptor (beta chain). The data belong to a study of OX40 agonist ivuxolimab in advanced cancers. In the study overall: The patients got ivuxolimab, which is an agonistic anti-OX40 (CD134) antibody. Enrolled patients in dose escalation had cancers that were hepatocellular carcinoma, melanoma, renal cell or head and neck cancer.

The CDR3 is 15 amino acids. Germline CDR1 and CDR2: SGHTA and FQGNSA. With V trimmed by 4 bases and J by 5 bases, 8 bases remained unmatched. Repertoires were generated with immunoSEQ multiplex PCR, while TCRdb's copy carries only in-frame clones and drops some. The sample records about 83,000 clones, about 90% being singletons. This material consisted of CD4+ or CD8+ T cells sorted from blood, taken in a trial of the OX40 agonist ivuxolimab. The clonotype was recovered from an adult with an advanced solid tumor such as melanoma, head and neck, liver or kidney cancer. The chain is built from TRBV7-2 and TRBJ2-5; 9 bases match TRBD2. The CDR3, as DNA: TGTGCCAGCAGCTCGATAGCGGGAGTGTTGGAGACCCAGTACTTC. Protein: CASSSIAGVLETQYF.